This T cell receptor (beta chain) was retrieved from a study of shared clonotypes between healthy human individuals. The CDR3 loop spans 15 amino acids. After removal of 4 bases from V and 0 bases from J, the junction contained 4 bases not matched to a gene. CDR1 is KGHSH and CDR2 is LQKENI in the germline V gene. Sequenced by immunoSEQ multiplex PCR; TCRdb stores in-frame clones only, minus some. The sample includes roughly 1.5 million clones, around 98% of them seen just once. The CD4+ fraction was divided into a CD45RA+ naive subset and a CD45RA-negative memory subset. V usage is TRBV18 and J usage is TRBJ2-7, with 9 positions matching TRBD1. This sequence was found in a man aged 30-40 years in good health. Sequences were obtained from naive CD4+ T cells sorted from blood. The subset is: CD45RA+ positively selected. Here the CDR3 DNA reads TGTGCCAGCTCACGGACAGGGGCCAGCTCCTACGAGCAGTACTTC. Its protein product is CASSRTGASSYEQYF.